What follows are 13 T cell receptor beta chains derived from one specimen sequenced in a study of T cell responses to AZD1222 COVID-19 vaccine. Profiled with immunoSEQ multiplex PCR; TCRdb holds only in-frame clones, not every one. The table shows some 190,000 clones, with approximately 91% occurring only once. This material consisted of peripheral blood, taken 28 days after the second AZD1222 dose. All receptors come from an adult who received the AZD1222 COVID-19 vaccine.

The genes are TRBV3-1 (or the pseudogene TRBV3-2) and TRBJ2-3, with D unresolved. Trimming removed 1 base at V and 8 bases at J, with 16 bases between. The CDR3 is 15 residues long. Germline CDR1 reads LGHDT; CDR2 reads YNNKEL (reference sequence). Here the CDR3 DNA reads TGTGCCAGCAGCCAAGTTAGTTCCGTAATTGGTACGCAGTATTTT. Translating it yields CASSQVSSVIGTQYF.

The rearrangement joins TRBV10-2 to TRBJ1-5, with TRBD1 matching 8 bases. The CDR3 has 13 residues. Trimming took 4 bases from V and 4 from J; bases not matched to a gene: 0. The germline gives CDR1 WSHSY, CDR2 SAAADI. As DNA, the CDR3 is TGCGCCAGCAGTGGGGACAGGAATCAGCCCCAGCATTTT. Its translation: CASSGDRNQPQHF.

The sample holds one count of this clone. The CDR3 DNA reads as TGTGCCAGCAGTCAACCGGGACAGGGATCCTACGAGCAGTACTTC. Protein sequence: CASSQPGQGSYEQYF. The chain is built from TRBV7-6 and TRBJ2-7; 9 nucleotides agree with TRBD1. The CDR3 length is 15 residues. Germline loops: CDR1 SGHVS, CDR2 FNYEAQ. With 6 bases clipped from V and 1 base from J, the junction kept 7 bases outside the gene matches.

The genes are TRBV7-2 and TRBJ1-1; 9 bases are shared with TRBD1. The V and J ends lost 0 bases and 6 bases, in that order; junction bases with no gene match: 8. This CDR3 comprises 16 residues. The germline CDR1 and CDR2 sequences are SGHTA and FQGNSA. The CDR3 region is CASSLAGQGTRAEAFF. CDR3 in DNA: TGTGCCAGCAGCTTAGCGGGACAGGGTACGCGGGCTGAAGCTTTCTTT.

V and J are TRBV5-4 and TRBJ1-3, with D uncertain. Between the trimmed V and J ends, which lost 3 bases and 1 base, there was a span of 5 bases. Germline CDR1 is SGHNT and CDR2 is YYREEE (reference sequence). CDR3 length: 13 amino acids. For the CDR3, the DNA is TGTGCCAGCAGCTCAGGTTCTGGAAACACCATATATTTT. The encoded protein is CASSSGSGNTIYF.

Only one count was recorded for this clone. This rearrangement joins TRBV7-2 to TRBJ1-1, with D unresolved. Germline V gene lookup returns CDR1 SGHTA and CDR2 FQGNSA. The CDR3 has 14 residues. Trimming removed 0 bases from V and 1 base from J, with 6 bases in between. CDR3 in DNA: TGTGCCAGCAGCTTAGCGGGGAGGAACACTGAAGCTTTCTTT. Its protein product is CASSLAGRNTEAFF.

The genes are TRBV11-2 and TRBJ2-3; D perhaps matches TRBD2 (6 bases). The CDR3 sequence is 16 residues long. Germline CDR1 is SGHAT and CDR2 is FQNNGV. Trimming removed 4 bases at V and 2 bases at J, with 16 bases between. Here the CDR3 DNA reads TGTGCCAGCAGCTGGAGGATAGCGGATCACACAGATACGCAGTATTTT. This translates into CASSWRIADHTDTQYF.

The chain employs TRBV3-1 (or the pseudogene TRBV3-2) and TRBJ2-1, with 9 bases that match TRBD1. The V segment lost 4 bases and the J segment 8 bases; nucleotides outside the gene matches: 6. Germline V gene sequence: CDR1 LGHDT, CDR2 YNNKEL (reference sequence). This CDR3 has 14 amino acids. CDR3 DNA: TGTGCCAGCAGCCTACAGGGGGCGGTATATGAGCAGTTCTTC. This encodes CASSLQGAVYEQFF.

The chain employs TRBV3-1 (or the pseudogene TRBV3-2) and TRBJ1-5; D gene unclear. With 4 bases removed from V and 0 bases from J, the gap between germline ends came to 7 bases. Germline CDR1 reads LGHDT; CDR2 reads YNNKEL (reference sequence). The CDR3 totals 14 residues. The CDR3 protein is CASSRTDSNQPQHF. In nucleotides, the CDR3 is TGTGCCAGCAGCCGGACGGATAGCAATCAGCCCCAGCATTTT.

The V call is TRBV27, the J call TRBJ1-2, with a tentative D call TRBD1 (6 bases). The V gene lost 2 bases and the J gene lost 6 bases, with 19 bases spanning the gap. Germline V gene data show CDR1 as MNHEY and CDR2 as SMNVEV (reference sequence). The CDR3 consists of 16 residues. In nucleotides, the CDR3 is TGTGCCAGCAGTTTAGCGGAGGCCAGGGGACTTCATGGCTACACCTTC. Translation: CASSLAEARGLHGYTF.

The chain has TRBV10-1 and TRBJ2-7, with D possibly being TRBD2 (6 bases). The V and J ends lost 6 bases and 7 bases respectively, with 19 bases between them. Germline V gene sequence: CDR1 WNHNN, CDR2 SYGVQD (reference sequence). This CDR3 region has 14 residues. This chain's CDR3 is CASSGGLAHGEQYF. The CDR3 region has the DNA TGCGCCAGCAGCGGGGGACTTGCACACGGGGAGCAGTACTTC.

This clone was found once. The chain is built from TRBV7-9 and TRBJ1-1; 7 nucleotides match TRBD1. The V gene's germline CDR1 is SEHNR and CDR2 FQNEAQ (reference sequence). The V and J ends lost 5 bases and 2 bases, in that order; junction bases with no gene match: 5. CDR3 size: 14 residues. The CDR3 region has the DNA TGTGCCAGCAGCCGGGACAGCTTCAACACTGAAGCTTTCTTT. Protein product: CASSRDSFNTEAFF.

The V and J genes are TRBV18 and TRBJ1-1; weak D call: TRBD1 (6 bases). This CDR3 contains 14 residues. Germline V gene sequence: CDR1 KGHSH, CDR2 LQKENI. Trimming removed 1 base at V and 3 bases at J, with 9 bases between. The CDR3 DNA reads TGTGCCAGCTCACCACGGGACACCTACACTGAAGCTTTCTTT. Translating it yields CASSPRDTYTEAFF.